A single sample is the source of the 9 T cell receptor beta chains below, sequenced in a study of CD8 T cells in Susac syndrome. Reverse transcription used roughly 0.5 to 1 ug RNA and random hexamers. One entry per CDR3 protein, called by TCRdb with MiXCR from the immunoSEQ multiplex PCR reads. The sample has approximately 300,000 distinct CDR3 sequences, 89% seen once; the top ten hold approximately 0.18%. Sequencing was carried out using CD8+ T cells from PBMCs. The receptor source for this set is a human donor with multiple sclerosis.

This clonotype came up once. The chain employs TRBV23-1 and TRBJ2-3; D may match TRBD1 or TRBD2 (6 bases each). TRBV23-1 is an open reading frame whose function is uncertain. V lost 4 bases and J 1 base, leaving 24 bases between the germline ends. There are 19 residues in the CDR3. The CDR3 coding sequence is TGCGCCAGCAGTCCAAAAGGGGATTTTCGGGGGCGAGGCACAGATACGCAGTATTTT. Protein sequence: CASSPKGDFRGRGTDTQYF.

The V and J genes are TRBV28 and TRBJ1-5; TRBD1 is a possible D gene (6 bases). The CDR3 sequence is 17 residues long. V was pared by 8 bases and J by 3 bases, with 23 bases between. Per germline, CDR1 MDHEN and CDR2 SYDVKM. The CDR3 is CASLKRFDRSFNQPQHF. The CDR3 nucleotides read TGTGCCAGCCTAAAACGCTTCGACAGGTCCTTCAATCAGCCCCAGCATTTT.

The V call is TRBV2, the J call TRBJ1-5; D is ambiguous. Germline assignment: CDR1 SNHLY and CDR2 FYNNEI. This CDR3 is 14 amino acids long. The V end was cut by 3 bases, the J end by 3 bases, with 9 bases between. In DNA, the CDR3 is TGTGCCAGCAGTGACTCGACCACCAATCAGCCCCAGCATTTT. This codes for CASSDSTTNQPQHF.

The chain employs TRBV20-1 and TRBJ2-1, with 16 bases that match TRBD2. Trimming took 2 bases from V and 8 from J; bases not matched to a gene: 9. Germline V gene sequence: CDR1 DFQATT, CDR2 SNEGSKA (reference sequence). There are 17 residues in the CDR3. CDR3 DNA: TGCAGTGCTAGACCGGGACTAGCGGGAGGGTTTCGGGATGAGCAGTTCTTC. Translation gives CSARPGLAGGFRDEQFF.

The rearrangement joins TRBV11-2 to TRBJ1-2; a weak D match, TRBD1 (5 bases). Trimming removed 5 bases from V and 8 bases from J, with 15 bases in between. This CDR3 contains 13 residues. Germline V CDR1 and CDR2: SGHAT, FQNNGV. The CDR3 coding sequence is TGTGCCAGCAGCCGATCCCAGGGAGGAGGCTACACCTTC. It translates to CASSRSQGGGYTF. Filled out from reference TRBV11-2 and TRBJ1-2, the complete variable domain reads EAGVAQSPRYKIIEKRQSVAFWCNPISGHATLYWYQQILGQGPKLLIQFQNNGVVDDSQLPKDRFSAERLKGVDSTLKIQPAKLEDSAVYLCASSRSQGGGYTFGSGTRLTVV.

The chain joins TRBV12-3 or TRBV12-4 to TRBJ2-1; 7 bases are a match to TRBD1. This CDR3 contains 14 residues. The V segment lost 3 bases and the J segment 6 bases; nucleotides outside the gene matches: 5. This CDR3 is CASSFSTGLNEQFF. CDR3 nucleotide sequence: TGTGCCAGCAGTTTTTCGACAGGGCTCAATGAGCAGTTCTTC.

The rearrangement uses TRBV28 and TRBJ2-7; 10 bases align to TRBD1. CDR3 length: 14 amino acids. CDR1 is MDHEN and CDR2 is SYDVKM in the germline V gene. V was clipped by 8 bases and J by 7 bases; unmatched bases: 11. The CDR3 coding sequence is TGTGCCAGCCTGAGGACAGGGGGGGTGGAGGAGCAGTACTTC. Amino acid sequence: CASLRTGGVEEQYF.

V usage is TRBV5-8 and J usage is TRBJ2-4; TRBD2 matches 11 bases. This CDR3 region has 19 residues. Germline CDR1 SGHTS, CDR2 YDEGEE. Germline trimming cut 4 bases from V and 0 bases from J; bases unmatched to any gene: 12. CDR3 DNA sequence: TGTGCCAGCAGCCAAGGGACTAGCGGTATTGGGTTAGCCAAAAACATTCAGTACTTC. The encoded protein is CASSQGTSGIGLAKNIQYF.

V gene TRBV5-1 combines with J gene TRBJ2-7; weak D call: TRBD1 (5 bases). The CDR3 runs to 16 residues. Germline assignment: CDR1 SGHRS and CDR2 YFSETQ. The V end lost 4 bases, the J end lost 1 base, and 18 bases lay between the germline ends. CDR3 DNA sequence: TGCGCCAGCAGCGGCACAGGTGGAACTACATCCTACGAGCAGTACTTC. Protein sequence: CASSGTGGTTSYEQYF.